Detailed here is one T cell receptor (beta chain). The record originates from a study of technical replicates of blood from a handful of donors. The assay was immunoSEQ multiplex PCR, and TCRdb's table has in-frame clones only and misses some. This table holds some 50,000 clones, 94% found once. The CDR3 is 12 amino acids. V shed 3 bases and J shed 6 bases, with 6 bases lying between them. Germline CDR1 and CDR2: MNHNY and SVGAGI (reference sequence). The chain has TRBV6-6 and TRBJ1-5; D is unresolved. This TCR came from a human donor in good health. The sequenced material came from T cells isolated from PBMCs. The DNA for the CDR3 is TGTGCCAGCAGTTATTCCAGTCAGCCCCAGCATTTT. It specifies CASSYSSQPQHF.